These 28 T cell receptor beta chains originate from one sample sequenced in a study of tumor and adjacent non-tumor tissue in lung cancer. No cell sorting was done before RNA was extracted from the tissue. A modified ARM-PCR protocol with three rounds of nested PCR amplified TCRbeta. MiXCR, applied by TCRdb to the multiplex PCR reads, yields one record per CDR3 protein. The data show roughly 70,000 distinct CDR3 sequences, 73% seen once. The sequenced sample consisted of lung tumor tissue. Receptor source: a man aged 55 to 69 with non-small cell lung cancer.

Concerning this clonotype: One junction end does not reproduce the germline sequence, and a read error may be involved. The gene calls are TRBV12-3 or TRBV12-4 and TRBJ2-4; 8 bases are shared with TRBD2. The CDR3 contains 13 residues. This CDR3 reads CASISAGVGIQYF. CDR3 nucleotide sequence: TGTGCCAGCATTTCAGCGGGGGTCGGGATTCAATACTTC.

V usage is TRBV7-9 and J usage is TRBJ2-5; unclear D gene. The CDR3 spans 13 residues. With 5 bases removed from V and 5 bases from J, the gap between germline ends came to 12 bases. Germline CDR1 is SEHNR and CDR2 is FQNEAQ (reference sequence). The CDR3 DNA is TGTGCCAGCAGCCCCTGGGTGCTGGAGACCCAGTACTTC. This encodes CASSPWVLETQYF.

About this clonotype itself: A junction end diverges from the germline sequence, so it may reflect a read error. The chain has TRBV6-5 and TRBJ1-1; the match to TRBD1 covers 7 bases. CDR1 and CDR2 (germline): MNHEY, SVGAGI. The CDR3 covers 14 residues. The CDR3 protein is CASSYDRVGTEVFF. For the CDR3, the DNA is TGTGCCAGCAGTTACGACAGGGTAGGGACTGAAGTTTTTTTT.

On this clonotype itself: At one of its ends the junction is not consistent with the germline gene, which may arise from a read error. J is TRBJ1-6 and V is TRBV6-5; tentatively, D is TRBD1 (6 bases). The CDR3 contains 16 residues. Germline loops: CDR1 MNHEY, CDR2 SVGAGI. The CDR3 coding sequence is TGTGCCGGCAGTCCCAAGGGGGGGTCGTATTATTCACCCCTCCACTTT. It encodes CAGSPKGGSYYSPLHF.

This clonotype was picked up a small number of times. One junction end does not reproduce the germline sequence, and a read error may be involved. The chain combines TRBV5-4 with TRBJ2-2, with 11 bases lining up with TRBD1. This CDR3 region has 16 residues. In germline, CDR1 is SGHNT, CDR2 YYREEE (reference sequence). The CDR3 reads CVSSSDRGRETGELFF. Here the CDR3 DNA reads TGTGTCAGCAGTTCGGACAGGGGGCGCGAAACCGGGGAGCTGTTTTTT.

This clonotype was recorded once. The genes are TRBV6-5 and TRBJ1-5; 8 nucleotides agree with TRBD1. The CDR3 is 15 residues long. V gave up 5 bases and J gave up 3 bases; unmatched junction bases: 6. Germline CDR1 and CDR2: MNHEY and SVGAGI. The CDR3: CASSDGQGANQPQHF. CDR3 DNA sequence: TGTGCCAGCAGTGACGGACAGGGTGCCAATCAGCCCCAGCATTTT.

This clonotype was recorded a few times. The germline gene is not matched at one end of the junction; a read error may be the cause. The chain uses TRBV6-5 and TRBJ2-5; possible D gene TRBD2, 5 bases. CDR1 is MNHEY, CDR2 SVGAGI, per germline. CDR3 length: 12 residues. The CDR3 nucleotides read TGTGACAGCAGTTACTCGAGGGAGACACAGTACTTC. This translates into CDSSYSRETQYF.

Of note for this clonotype: The junction departs from germline at one end; a sequencing error may be responsible. The genes are TRBV7-8 and TRBJ2-6; perhaps TRBD2 as D (6 bases). This CDR3 is 15 amino acids long. Germline loops: CDR1 SGHVS, CDR2 FQNEAQ. The CDR3 nucleotides are TGTGCCAACAGCGAGAAGCGGGCTGGGACCAACGTCCTGACTTTC. Its translation: CANSEKRAGTNVLTF.

Note on this clonotype: The junction differs from germline at one of its ends, possibly a read error. The V gene is TRBV14, the J gene TRBJ2-3, with D uncertain. CDR1 SGHDN and CDR2 FVKESK come from the germline V gene. This CDR3 region has 13 residues. CDR3 in DNA: TGTGTCAGCGCTCACTCCGGCATGGATACACAATATTTT. Its protein is CVSAHSGMDTQYF.

A word on this clonotype: At one boundary the junction diverges from the germline segment, which might be a read error. This chain's CDR3 is CASNYSISRSLFSIETQYF. The CDR3 nucleotides read TGTGCCAGCAATTACTCGATTAGCAGGAGTCTTTTTAGTATCGAGACCCAGTACTTC. The rearrangement joins TRBV6-5 to TRBJ2-5, with D unclear. CDR3 length: 19 residues. Per the germline V gene, CDR1 is MNHEY and CDR2 is SVGAGI.

For this clonotype: At one boundary the junction diverges from the germline segment, which might be a read error. This chain links TRBV6-5 with TRBJ2-5; D remains ambiguous. The CDR3 extends over 11 amino acids. Germline V gives CDR1 MNHEY, CDR2 SVGAGI. The CDR3 nucleotides read TGCGCCAACAGTTACGGAAAGACCCAGTACTTC. Translated, it gives CANSYGKTQYF.

This clonotype was found a few times. The junction does not match germline at one end; this may be a read error. This chain connects TRBV6-1 to TRBJ2-1, with D possibly TRBD2 on 6 matching bases. This CDR3 is built from 15 residues. Germline CDR1 MNHNS, CDR2 SASEGT. CDR3 region: CASTLLLAGDNKQFF. DNA of the CDR3: TGTGCCAGCACCTTATTACTAGCAGGAGACAATAAGCAGTTCTTC.

V usage is TRBV5-5 and J usage is TRBJ2-3; the D gene is possibly TRBD2 (5 bases). Trimming shortened V by 4 bases and J by 11 bases, and 23 bases separated the two germline ends. The CDR3 runs to 15 residues. Germline V gene lookup returns CDR1 SGHKS and CDR2 YYEKEE (reference sequence). The CDR3 here is CASSRWGERPDVQYF. CDR3 coding DNA: TGTGCCAGCAGCCGGTGGGGAGAGCGACCAGATGTGCAGTATTTT.

A note on this clonotype: One base away lies a much larger clone, so this may be a sequencing read error. V usage is TRBV2 and J usage is TRBJ2-1, with D hard to call. This CDR3 has 14 residues. Trimming stripped 4 bases from V and 3 bases from J, with 10 bases between. CDR1 SNHLY and CDR2 FYNNEI come from the germline V gene. The CDR3 sequence: CASSVTRCYNEQFF. CDR3 nucleotide sequence: TGTGCCAGCAGTGTAACGCGGTGCTACAATGAGCAGTTCTTC.

This clonotype was seen many times. The junction shows a germline mismatch at one end, possibly a read error. The chain uses TRBV20-1 and TRBJ2-1; 12 bases match TRBD2. CDR3 size: 15 residues. The germline gives CDR1 DFQATT, CDR2 SNEGSKA (reference sequence). CDR3 region: CSARLAGGSYNGQFF. In DNA, the CDR3 is TGCAGTGCTAGACTAGCGGGAGGGTCCTACAATGGGCAGTTCTTC.

Of note for this clonotype: This sequence may be a read error, since a much larger clone differs from it by one base. This chain joins TRBV7-8 and TRBJ1-4; perhaps TRBD1 as D (6 bases). The CDR3 length is 13 residues. Per the germline V gene, CDR1 is SGHVS and CDR2 is FQNEAQ. V lost 8 bases to trimming and J lost 5 bases, with 12 bases between them. CDR3 loop: CASGRTENEKLFF. Written as DNA, the CDR3 is TGTGCCAGCGGCCGGACAGAGAATGAAAAACTGTTTTTT.

For this clonotype: In this CDR3 the conserved last residue, phenylalanine or tryptophan, is missing, so a read error is likely. The V call is TRBV6-6, the J call TRBJ2-6; a possible D gene is TRBD1 (5 bases). Germline assignment: CDR1 MNHNY and CDR2 SVGAGI (reference sequence). The CDR3 covers 14 residues. Trimming removed 8 bases from V and 6 bases from J, with 14 bases in between. CDR3 sequence reads: CASGAGNVANVLTL. In nucleotides, the CDR3 is TGTGCCAGCGGGGCAGGGAACGTGGCCAACGTCCTGACTTTG.

Concerning this clonotype itself: The CDR3 ends on some other residue instead of the conserved phenylalanine or tryptophan, so this is likely a read error. V gene TRBV11-1 combines with J gene TRBJ2-1; D may be TRBD2 (5 bases). The CDR3 is 14 amino acids. Germline V gives CDR1 SGHAT, CDR2 FQDESV (reference sequence). For the CDR3, the DNA is TGTGCCATCAGCTTCGGGAAACTACAAAATGAGCAGTTCTTA. Its translation is CAISFGKLQNEQFL.

For this clonotype: One end of the junction does not line up with germline, which may come from a read error. CDR3 region: CCAPTSGRAGTDTQYF. The CDR3 DNA follows: TGTTGTGCCCCAACTAGCGGGAGGGCCGGGACAGATACGCAGTATTTT. This sequence joins TRBV20-1 and TRBJ2-3; 13 bases are a match to TRBD2. Per the germline V gene, CDR1 is DFQATT and CDR2 is SNEGSKA (reference sequence). The CDR3 runs to 16 residues.

This clonotype has at least ten counts. The chain joins TRBV20-1 to TRBJ1-2; D remains unclear. V was pared by 3 bases and J by 4 bases, with 9 bases between. The CDR3 runs 12 residues. The V gene's germline CDR1 is DFQATT and CDR2 SNEGSKA (reference sequence). The CDR3 nucleotides read TGCAGTGCTAGTCCAAGATTCTATGGCTACACCTTC. It codes for CSASPRFYGYTF.

This clonotype was detected a few times. Germline and junction disagree at one end, which may indicate a read error. This chain links TRBV6-2 or TRBV6-3 with TRBJ1-6; perhaps TRBD1 as D (5 bases). Germline CDR1 is MNHEY and CDR2 is SVGEGT. The CDR3 has 13 amino acids. The CDR3 sequence is CASRGIGDSPHHF. The CDR3, as DNA: TGTGCCAGCAGGGGGATAGGGGATTCACCCCACCACTTC.

On this clonotype: At one of its ends the junction is not consistent with the germline gene, which may arise from a read error. This sequence joins TRBV10-3 and TRBJ2-6; the match to TRBD2 covers 11 bases. CDR1 ENHRY and CDR2 SYGVKD come from the germline V gene. CDR3 length equals 20 residues. The CDR3 bases are TGTACCATCAGTGAACATGGGACTAGCGGAAGGGACTCTGGGGTCAACGTCCTGAATTTC. Translated, it gives CTISEHGTSGRDSGVNVLNF.

As concerns this clonotype: A much more abundant neighbour one base away suggests this may be a read error. The chain employs TRBV6-1 and TRBJ2-7; possible D gene TRBD2, 6 bases. CDR1 is MNHNS, CDR2 SASEGT, per germline. CDR3 size: 13 residues. CDR3 sequence reads: CASTTNGSYERYF. The DNA for the CDR3 is TGTGCCAGCACTACTAACGGGAGCTACGAGCGGTACTTC.

The sample holds many counts of this clonotype. V is TRBV5-4 and J is TRBJ1-1; D possibly corresponds to TRBD1 (5 bases). Per germline, CDR1 SGHNT and CDR2 YYREEE (reference sequence). The CDR3 covers 15 residues. Between the trimmed V and J ends, which lost 1 base and 0 bases, there was a span of 10 bases. CDR3 loop: CASSLQGYMNTEAFF. In DNA form, the CDR3 reads TGTGCCAGCAGCTTGCAGGGATACATGAACACTGAAGCTTTCTTT.

Note on this clonotype: At one end, the junction sequence differs from germline, possibly due to a read error. The V and J genes are TRBV5-6 and TRBJ2-6; tentative D call: TRBD1 (5 bases). The CDR3 length is 17 residues. Germline CDR1 is SGHDT and CDR2 is YYEEEE. CDR3: CASSLRNLTSGANILTF. CDR3 bases: TGTGCCAGCAGCTTGAGGAATTTAACCTCTGGGGCCAACATCCTGACTTTC. Drawing the rest from reference TRBV5-6 and TRBJ2-6, the complete variable domain is DAGVTQSPTHLIKTRGQQVTLRCSPKSGHDTVSWYQQALGQGPQFIFQYYEEEERQRGNFPDRFSGHQFPNYSSELNVNALLLGDSALYLCASSLRNLTSGANILTFGAGSRLTVL.

This clonotype came up many times. The chain combines TRBV11-2 with TRBJ2-5, with D perhaps TRBD2 (5 bases). Per germline, CDR1 SGHAT and CDR2 FQNNGV. The V end was cut by 6 bases, the J end by 0 bases, with 8 bases between. The CDR3 is 13 residues long. CDR3 region: CASRTGNQETQYF. CDR3 sequence (DNA): TGTGCCAGCAGGACGGGAAACCAAGAGACCCAGTACTTC.

For this clonotype: The junction differs from germline at one of its ends, possibly a read error. The chain joins TRBV29-1 to TRBJ2-1; perhaps TRBD2 as D (5 bases). The CDR3 contains 13 residues. CDR1 is SQVTM and CDR2 is ANQGSEA in the germline V gene. The CDR3 region is CIARAQQGNDQFF. Here the CDR3 DNA reads TGCATCGCGCGGGCGCAACAAGGGAATGACCAGTTCTTC.

The chain has TRBV20-1 and TRBJ2-7; TRBD2 aligns across 7 bases. V lost 5 bases to trimming and J lost 4 bases; unmatched junction nucleotides: 14. This CDR3 is built from 15 residues. Per germline, CDR1 DFQATT and CDR2 SNEGSKA (reference sequence). This CDR3 is CSAPGGIASSYEQYF. The DNA of the CDR3 is TGCAGTGCTCCCGGGGGGATAGCGAGCTCATACGAGCAGTACTTC.